Listed below are T cell receptor beta chains from one sample, sequenced in a study of blood T cell repertoires in COVID-19. Method: immunoSEQ multiplex PCR; TCRdb's copy keeps in-frame clones and lacks some. The table records fewer than 400,000 clones, around 83% of them present only once. The specimen sequenced was peripheral blood. Receptor source: a man aged 30 to 39 with active or convalescent COVID-19. The CDR3 runs from the conserved cysteine through the conserved F or W. The D gene is left open where the match is weak. Not every row has a clone size; where given, it reads once, few, many or a size class.

v_gene: TRBV5-4; abundance: .; d_gene: .; j_gene: TRBJ1-4; CDR3aa: CASSPTAATNEKLFF; CDR3nt: TGTGCCAGCAGCCCTACAGCTGCAACTAATGAAAAACTGTTTTTT
v_gene: TRBV28; abundance: .; d_gene: .; j_gene: TRBJ1-1; CDR3aa: CASSLTPRSDTEAFF; CDR3nt: TGTGCCAGCAGTTTAACGCCCAGGTCGGACACTGAAGCTTTCTTT
v_gene: TRBV18; abundance: few; d_gene: TRBD1; j_gene: TRBJ1-4; CDR3aa: CASSPVTGGQTNEKLFF; CDR3nt: TGTGCCAGCTCACCGGTTACAGGGGGCCAAACTAATGAAAAACTGTTTTTT
v_gene: TRBV29-1; abundance: few; d_gene: TRBD2; j_gene: TRBJ2-3; CDR3aa: CSSTSGGATDTQYF; CDR3nt: TGCAGCTCCACGAGCGGGGGAGCCACAGATACGCAGTATTTT
v_gene: TRBV9; abundance: .; d_gene: TRBD2; j_gene: TRBJ2-5; CDR3aa: CASSVRGGQETQYF; CDR3nt: TGTGCCAGCAGCGTACGGGGGGGCCAAGAGACCCAGTACTTC
v_gene: TRBV7-2; abundance: .; d_gene: TRBD1; j_gene: TRBJ1-1; CDR3aa: CASSPSTGLEAFF; CDR3nt: TGTGCCAGCAGCCCCTCGACAGGGTTAGAAGCTTTCTTT
v_gene: TRBV7-2; abundance: .; d_gene: .; j_gene: TRBJ1-5; CDR3aa: CASSFQDNQPQHF; CDR3nt: TGTGCCAGCAGCTTTCAGGACAATCAGCCCCAGCATTTT
v_gene: TRBV7-9; abundance: .; d_gene: TRBD1; j_gene: TRBJ2-7; CDR3aa: CASSLSRTGGAYEQYF; CDR3nt: TGTGCCAGCAGCTTGTCTAGGACAGGGGGGGCCTACGAGCAGTACTTC
v_gene: TRBV19; abundance: .; d_gene: TRBD1; j_gene: TRBJ1-2; CDR3aa: CASSIDGTGRYGYTF; CDR3nt: TGTGCCAGTAGTATCGACGGGACAGGGAGGTATGGCTACACCTTC
v_gene: TRBV7-3; abundance: .; d_gene: .; j_gene: TRBJ1-1; CDR3aa: CASSLFAGVDVNTEAFF; CDR3nt: TGTGCCAGCAGCTTATTTGCAGGGGTAGACGTAAACACTGAAGCTTTCTTT
v_gene: TRBV6-4; abundance: .; d_gene: TRBD2; j_gene: TRBJ2-1; CDR3aa: CASRRLAGGDEQFF; CDR3nt: TGTGCCAGCAGGCGACTAGCGGGGGGCGATGAGCAGTTCTTC
v_gene: TRBV5-4; abundance: .; d_gene: TRBD1; j_gene: TRBJ1-4; CDR3aa: CASSLERGRGEKLFF; CDR3nt: TGTGCCAGCAGCTTGGAGAGGGGGCGAGGGGAAAAACTGTTTTTT
v_gene: TRBV10-1; abundance: .; d_gene: .; j_gene: TRBJ2-7; CDR3aa: CAGYREITRIGENYEQYF; CDR3nt: TGCGCCGGCTACAGGGAAATAACCAGGATTGGGGAAAACTACGAGCAGTACTTC
v_gene: TRBV18; abundance: .; d_gene: TRBD1; j_gene: TRBJ1-1; CDR3aa: CASSPPATGGGPEAFF; CDR3nt: TGTGCCAGCTCACCACCGGCAACAGGGGGTGGACCTGAAGCTTTCTTT
v_gene: TRBV4-1; abundance: .; d_gene: TRBD2; j_gene: TRBJ2-2; CDR3aa: CASSQGTSGGTGELFF; CDR3nt: TGCGCCAGCAGCCAGGGCACTAGCGGGGGTACCGGGGAGCTGTTTTTT
v_gene: TRBV7-9; abundance: .; d_gene: TRBD1; j_gene: TRBJ2-3; CDR3aa: CASSRPGQGVGGTDTQYF; CDR3nt: TGTGCCAGCAGCCGGCCCGGCCAGGGGGTGGGGGGCACAGATACGCAGTATTTT
v_gene: TRBV9; abundance: .; d_gene: TRBD1; j_gene: TRBJ2-3; CDR3aa: CASSVGQLSTDTQYF; CDR3nt: TGTGCCAGCAGCGTGGGACAGCTGAGCACAGATACGCAGTATTTT
v_gene: TRBV11-2; abundance: few; d_gene: .; j_gene: TRBJ1-3; CDR3aa: CASSFPRGGLNTIYF; CDR3nt: TGTGCCAGCAGCTTCCCCCGGGGGGGGTTAAACACCATATATTTT
v_gene: TRBV11-3; abundance: .; d_gene: TRBD1; j_gene: TRBJ1-6; CDR3aa: CASRGTGVNSPLHF; CDR3nt: TGTGCCAGCAGAGGGACAGGGGTGAATTCACCCCTCCACTTT
v_gene: TRBV27; abundance: once; d_gene: TRBD1; j_gene: TRBJ2-3; CDR3aa: CASRELGTDRTDTQYF; CDR3nt: TGTGCCAGCAGAGAACTTGGGACAGACCGCACAGATACGCAGTATTTT
v_gene: TRBV30; abundance: few; d_gene: TRBD1; j_gene: TRBJ2-7; CDR3aa: CAWDAGTGLAEQYF; CDR3nt: TGTGCCTGGGACGCCGGGACAGGGCTCGCCGAGCAGTACTTC
v_gene: TRBV24-1; abundance: .; d_gene: .; j_gene: TRBJ2-3; CDR3aa: CATSDLQPDRPTDTQYF; CDR3nt: TGTGCCACCAGTGATTTGCAACCTGACAGACCCACAGATACGCAGTATTTT
v_gene: TRBV2; abundance: .; d_gene: .; j_gene: TRBJ2-3; CDR3aa: CASTGLRTDTQYF; CDR3nt: TGTGCCAGCACTGGACTTCGCACAGATACGCAGTATTTT
v_gene: TRBV11-2; abundance: .; d_gene: .; j_gene: TRBJ1-6; CDR3aa: CASSHLKLRGYNSPLHF; CDR3nt: TGTGCCAGCAGCCACCTAAAGCTACGGGGGTATAATTCACCCCTCCACTTT
v_gene: TRBV7-2; abundance: .; d_gene: TRBD1; j_gene: TRBJ1-2; CDR3aa: CASTDRGSLLSAGYTF; CDR3nt: TGTGCCAGCACTGACAGGGGCTCTCTTCTTTCCGCGGGCTACACCTTC
v_gene: TRBV2; abundance: .; d_gene: .; j_gene: TRBJ1-6; CDR3aa: CASSVRPSNSPLHF; CDR3nt: TGTGCCAGCAGCGTGCGCCCGTCTAATTCACCCCTCCACTTT
v_gene: TRBV7-9; abundance: .; d_gene: .; j_gene: TRBJ1-5; CDR3aa: CASSLAGPGKVNQPQHF; CDR3nt: TGTGCCAGCAGCTTAGCGGGGCCGGGTAAGGTCAATCAGCCCCAGCATTTT
v_gene: TRBV28; abundance: .; d_gene: .; j_gene: TRBJ1-2; CDR3aa: CASYDRDYGYTF; CDR3nt: TGTGCCAGCTACGACAGAGACTATGGCTACACCTTC